Shown below are 8 T cell receptor beta chains from a single sample sequenced in a study of cytomegalovirus exposure and HLA in healthy donors. TCRdb's copy holds only in-frame clones and misses some; the assay was immunoSEQ multiplex PCR. Among 250,000 to 400,000 clones, 88% were seen once, and the ten largest hold around 0.88%. The sample was PBMCs. The receptors shown here come from a man aged 25-45 years in good health and CMV-seronegative.

V is TRBV14 and J is TRBJ1-2; D is undetermined. Per germline, CDR1 SGHDN and CDR2 FVKESK. With 0 bases removed from V and 5 bases from J, the gap between germline ends came to 10 bases. The CDR3 has 14 residues. This CDR3 is CASSQDGVTYGYTF. The CDR3 DNA follows: TGTGCCAGCAGCCAAGACGGGGTGACTTATGGCTACACCTTC.

The chain combines TRBV6-5 with TRBJ1-3; 9 bases are a match to TRBD1. The ends lost 3 bases at V and 4 bases at J; junction bases unmatched: 4. The CDR3 spans 15 residues. Germline V gene lookup returns CDR1 MNHEY and CDR2 SVGAGI. CDR3 nucleotides: TGTGCCAGCAGTTATTCCGACAGGGGGGGAAACACCATATATTTT. It codes for CASSYSDRGGNTIYF.

DNA of the CDR3: TGTGCCAGCAGCTTCGGAGGGGCTCACGAGCAGTACTTC. It specifies CASSFGGAHEQYF. The chain recombines TRBV5-5 with TRBJ2-7; D is possibly TRBD2 (6 bases). V was trimmed by 2 bases and J by 5 bases, leaving 11 bases between them. Germline lookup yields CDR1 SGHKS and CDR2 YYEKEE (reference sequence). This CDR3 comprises 13 residues.

This chain links TRBV12-5 with TRBJ2-7, with a tentative D call TRBD2 (5 bases). This CDR3 spans 14 amino acids. Germline V gives CDR1 LGHNT, CDR2 FRNRAP. Trimming left V 2 bases short and J 2 bases short, with 10 bases between. This chain's CDR3 is CASGLLAIPYEQYF. The CDR3 coding sequence is TGTGCTAGTGGTTTGCTAGCCATCCCCTACGAGCAGTACTTC.

This chain joins TRBV9 and TRBJ1-1; 10 bases map to TRBD1. V lost 1 base to trimming and J lost 3 bases; unmatched junction nucleotides: 3. Germline CDR1 reads SGDLS; CDR2 reads YYNGEE. This CDR3 spans 15 amino acids. The CDR3, as DNA: TGTGCCAGCAGCGTACTTGGACAGGGGGACACTGAAGCTTTCTTT. Amino acid sequence: CASSVLGQGDTEAFF.

The chain uses TRBV6-1 and TRBJ2-7, with TRBD2 matching over 7 bases. The CDR3 sequence is 12 residues long. J gave up 6 bases and V 11 bases, and 10 bases lay outside the gene matches. Germline V gene sequence: CDR1 MNHNS, CDR2 SASEGT. CDR3 sequence reads: CAVGLELGEQYF. The CDR3 DNA sequence: TGTGCCGTCGGACTAGAACTGGGCGAGCAGTACTTC.

V and J are TRBV18 and TRBJ2-7; a possible D gene is TRBD1 (6 bases). Germline V gene sequence: CDR1 KGHSH, CDR2 LQKENI. Between the trimmed V and J ends, which lost 0 bases and 0 bases, there was a span of 12 bases. The CDR3 runs to 16 residues. CDR3: CASSPPTGTSSYEQYF. CDR3 DNA sequence: TGTGCCAGCTCACCACCTACAGGGACGAGCTCCTACGAGCAGTACTTC. The full variable domain, with the rest looked up from reference TRBV18 and TRBJ2-7, is NAGVMQNPRHLVRRRGQEARLRCSPMKGHSHVYWYRQLPEEGLKFMVYLQKENIIDESGMPKERFSAEFPKEGPSILRIQQVVRGDSAAYFCASSPPTGTSSYEQYFGPGTRLTVT.

This clone has only one observation. CDR3: CASSGQGNSYEQYF. CDR3 DNA: TGTGCCAGCAGCGGACAGGGGAACTCCTACGAGCAGTACTTC. This chain joins TRBV7-9 and TRBJ2-7; 9 nucleotides line up with TRBD1. Unmatched junction bases numbered 2, after V lost 5 bases and J lost 0 bases. The germline CDR1 and CDR2 sequences are SEHNR and FQNEAQ (reference sequence). There are 14 residues in the CDR3.